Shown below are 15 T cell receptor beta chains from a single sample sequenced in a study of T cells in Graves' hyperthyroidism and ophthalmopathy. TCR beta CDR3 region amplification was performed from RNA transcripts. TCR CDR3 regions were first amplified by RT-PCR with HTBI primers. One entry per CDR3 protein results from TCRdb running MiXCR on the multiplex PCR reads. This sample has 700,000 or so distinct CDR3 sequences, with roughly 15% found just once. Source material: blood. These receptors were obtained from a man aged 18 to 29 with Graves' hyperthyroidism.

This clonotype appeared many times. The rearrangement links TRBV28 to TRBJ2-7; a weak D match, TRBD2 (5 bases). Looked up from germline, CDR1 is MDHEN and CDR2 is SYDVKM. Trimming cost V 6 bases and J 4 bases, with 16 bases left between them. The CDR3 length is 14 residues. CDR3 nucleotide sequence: TGTGCCAGCAGAGCGGTTGGGTTAGTGTACGAGCAGTACTTC. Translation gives CASRAVGLVYEQYF. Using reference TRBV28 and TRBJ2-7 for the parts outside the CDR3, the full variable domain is DVKVTQSSRYLVKRTGEKVFLECVQDMDHENMFWYRQDPGLGLRLIYFSYDVKMKEKGDIPEGYSVSREKKERFSLILESASTNQTSMYLCASRAVGLVYEQYFGPGTRLTVT.

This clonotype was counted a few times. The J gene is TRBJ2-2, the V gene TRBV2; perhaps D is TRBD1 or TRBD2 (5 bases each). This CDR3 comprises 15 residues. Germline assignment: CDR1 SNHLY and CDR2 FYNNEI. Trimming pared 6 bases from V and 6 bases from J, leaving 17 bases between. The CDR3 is CASRTGRGGAGELFF. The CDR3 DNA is TGTGCCAGCAGGACGGGACGAGGAGGAGCCGGGGAGCTGTTTTTT. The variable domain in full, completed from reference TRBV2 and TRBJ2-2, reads EPEVTQTPSHQVTQMGQEVILRCVPISNHLYFYWYRQILGQKVEFLVSFYNNEISEKSEIFDDQFSVERPDGSNFTLKIRSTKLEDSAMYFCASRTGRGGAGELFFGEGSRLTVL.

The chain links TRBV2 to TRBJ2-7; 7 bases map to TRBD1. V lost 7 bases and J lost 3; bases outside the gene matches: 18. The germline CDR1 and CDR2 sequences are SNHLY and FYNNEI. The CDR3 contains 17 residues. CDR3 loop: CASTRDRDRVGVYEQYF. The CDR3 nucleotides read TGTGCCAGCACCCGGGACAGAGACCGCGTGGGGGTCTACGAGCAGTACTTC.

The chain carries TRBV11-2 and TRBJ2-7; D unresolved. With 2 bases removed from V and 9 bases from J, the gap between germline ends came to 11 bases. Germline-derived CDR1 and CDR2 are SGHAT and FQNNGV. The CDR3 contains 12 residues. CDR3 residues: CASSLQEHLQYF. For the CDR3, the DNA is TGTGCCAGCAGCTTACAGGAGCACTTGCAGTACTTC. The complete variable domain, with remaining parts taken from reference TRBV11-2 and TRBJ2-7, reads EAGVAQSPRYKIIEKRQSVAFWCNPISGHATLYWYQQILGQGPKLLIQFQNNGVVDDSQLPKDRFSAERLKGVDSTLKIQPAKLEDSAVYLCASSLQEHLQYFGPGTRLTVT.

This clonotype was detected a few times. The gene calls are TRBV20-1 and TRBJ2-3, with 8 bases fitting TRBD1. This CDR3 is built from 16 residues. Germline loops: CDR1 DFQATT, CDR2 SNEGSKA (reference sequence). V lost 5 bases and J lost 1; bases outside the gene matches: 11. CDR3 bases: TGCAGTGCTTCCAAGCCCAGGGGGCTTGGCACAGATACGCAGTATTTT. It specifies CSASKPRGLGTDTQYF.

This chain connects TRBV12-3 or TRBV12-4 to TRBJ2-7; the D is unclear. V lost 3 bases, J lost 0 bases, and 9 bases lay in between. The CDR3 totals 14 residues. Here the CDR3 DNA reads TGTGCCAGCAGTTTCCCTAGGCCCTCCTACGAGCAGTACTTC. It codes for CASSFPRPSYEQYF.

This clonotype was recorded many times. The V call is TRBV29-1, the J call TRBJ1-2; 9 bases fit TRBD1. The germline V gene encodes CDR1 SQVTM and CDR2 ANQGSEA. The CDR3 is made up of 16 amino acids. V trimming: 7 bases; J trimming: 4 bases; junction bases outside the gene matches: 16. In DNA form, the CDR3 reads TGCAGCGCCATCGGGACAGGGCCCACCCTTGGCTATGGCTACACCTTC. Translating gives CSAIGTGPTLGYGYTF. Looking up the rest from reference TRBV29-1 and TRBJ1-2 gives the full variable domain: SAVISQKPSRDICQRGTSLTIQCQVDSQVTMMFWYRQQPGQSLTLIATANQGSEATYESGFVIDKFPISRPNLTFSTLTVSNMSPEDSSIYLCSAIGTGPTLGYGYTFGSGTRLTVV.

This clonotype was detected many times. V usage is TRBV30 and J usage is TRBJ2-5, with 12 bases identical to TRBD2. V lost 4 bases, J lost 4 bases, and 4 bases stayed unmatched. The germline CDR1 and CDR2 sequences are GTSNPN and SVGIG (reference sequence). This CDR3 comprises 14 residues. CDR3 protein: CAWTEGLAGETQYF. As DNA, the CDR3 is TGTGCCTGGACTGAGGGACTAGCGGGAGAGACCCAGTACTTC.

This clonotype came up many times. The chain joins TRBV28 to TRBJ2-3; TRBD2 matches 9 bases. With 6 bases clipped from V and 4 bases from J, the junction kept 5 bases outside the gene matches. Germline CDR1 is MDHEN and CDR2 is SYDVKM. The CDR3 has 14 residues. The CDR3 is CASRIRLAADTQYF. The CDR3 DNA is TGTGCCAGCAGAATAAGACTAGCGGCAGATACGCAGTATTTT. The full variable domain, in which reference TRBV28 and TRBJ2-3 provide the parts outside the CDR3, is DVKVTQSSRYLVKRTGEKVFLECVQDMDHENMFWYRQDPGLGLRLIYFSYDVKMKEKGDIPEGYSVSREKKERFSLILESASTNQTSMYLCASRIRLAADTQYFGPGTRLTVL.

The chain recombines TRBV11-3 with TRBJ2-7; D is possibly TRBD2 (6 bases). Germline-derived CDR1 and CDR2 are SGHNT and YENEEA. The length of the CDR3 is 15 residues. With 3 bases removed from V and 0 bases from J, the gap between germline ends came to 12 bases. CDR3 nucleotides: TGTGCCAGCAGCTTTGGGACTCGAGCCTCCTACGAGCAGTACTTC. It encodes CASSFGTRASYEQYF.

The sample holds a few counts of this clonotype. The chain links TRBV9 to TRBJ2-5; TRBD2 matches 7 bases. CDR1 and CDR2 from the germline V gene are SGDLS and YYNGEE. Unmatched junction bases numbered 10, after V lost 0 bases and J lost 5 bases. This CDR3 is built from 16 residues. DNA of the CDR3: TGTGCCAGCAGCGTAGCGCCTAGCGGAGTAGGGGAGACCCAGTACTTC. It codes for CASSVAPSGVGETQYF.

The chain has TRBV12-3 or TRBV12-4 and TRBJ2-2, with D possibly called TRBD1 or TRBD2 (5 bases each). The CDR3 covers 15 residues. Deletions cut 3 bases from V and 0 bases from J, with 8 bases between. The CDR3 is CASSLWGSNTGELFF. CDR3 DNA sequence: TGTGCCAGCAGTTTGTGGGGGTCGAACACCGGGGAGCTGTTTTTT.

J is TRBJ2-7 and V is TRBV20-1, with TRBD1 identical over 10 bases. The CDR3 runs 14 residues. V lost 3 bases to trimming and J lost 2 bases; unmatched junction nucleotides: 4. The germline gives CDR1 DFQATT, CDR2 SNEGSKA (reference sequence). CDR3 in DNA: TGCAGTGCTAGGCTCGGGACAGGGGCCTACGAGCAGTACTTC. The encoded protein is CSARLGTGAYEQYF.

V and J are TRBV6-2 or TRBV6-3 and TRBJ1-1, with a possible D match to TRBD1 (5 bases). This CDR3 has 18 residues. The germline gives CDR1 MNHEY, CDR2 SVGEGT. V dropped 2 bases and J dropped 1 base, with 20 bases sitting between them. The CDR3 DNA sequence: TGTGCCAGCAGTTACCCACAGGACATGACGCCCAAGAACACTGAAGCTTTCTTT. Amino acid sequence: CASSYPQDMTPKNTEAFF.

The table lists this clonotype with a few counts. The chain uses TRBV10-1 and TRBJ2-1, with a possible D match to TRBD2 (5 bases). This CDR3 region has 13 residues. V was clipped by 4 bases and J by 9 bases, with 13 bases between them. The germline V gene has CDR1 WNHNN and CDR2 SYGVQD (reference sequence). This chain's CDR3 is CASSGLREGEQFF. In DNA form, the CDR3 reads TGCGCCAGCAGTGGTCTAAGAGAGGGTGAGCAGTTCTTC.